The clone carrying this TCR beta chain was seen ten or more times. Its target is unknown. Via MiXCR, TCRdb re-called the 5' RACE reads, giving one row per CDR3 protein. This table has more than 650,000 distinct CDR3 sequences, 6% to 6.5% appearing once. Trimming removed 4 bases at V and 7 bases at J, with 11 bases between. The length of the CDR3 is 13 residues. Per germline, CDR1 SGHKS and CDR2 YYEKEE (reference sequence). These data come from a study of identical twins. The study's findings and limits: Cord blood's abundant beta clonotypes had fewer insertions, unlike memory repertoires. The authors drew conclusions from cross-sectional statistical analysis rather than following the same donors. Excess low generation probability was seen in twin-shared out-of-frame alpha sequences.

Healthy Caucasians made up all donors. This clonotype originated in a man between 18 and 35 years old in good health. Sequenced material: naive T cells sorted from blood. The chain combines TRBV5-5 with TRBJ2-2; TRBD2 is a possible D gene (6 bases). CDR3 bases: TGTGCCAGCAGCGAACTAGCTTTCGGGGAGCTGTTTTTT. Translation gives CASSELAFGELFF.